This TCR beta chain was captured by sequencing in a study of shared clonotypes between healthy human individuals. In the authors' methods: ImmunoSEQ junction-only sequences lacked quality scores, so their filtering differed. Clones were sequenced by immunoSEQ multiplex PCR, and TCRdb holds only the in-frame ones, with some missing. V, J and clone size are those of that table, while D and trimming were read from the DNA. The table shows millions of clones, with about 95% occurring only once. As concerns this clone: The target antigen is unknown.

Study-wide points: Read depth was anticipated to influence clonotype sharing among donors.

Naive CD8 populations comprised CD45RO-negative cells positively selected for CCR7, excluding terminally differentiated effector memory CD45RA+ cells. Germline CDR1 reads SEHNR; CDR2 reads FQNEAQ (reference sequence). V was clipped by 1 base and J by 6 bases, with 9 bases between them. The CDR3 is made up of 13 amino acids. Sequenced input: naive CD8+ T cells sorted from blood. This clonotype originated in a man between 18 and 29 years old in good health. This chain uses TRBV7-9 with TRBJ1-2; D is undetermined. The CDR3 region is CASSLVSDHGYTF. Written as DNA, the CDR3 is TGTGCCAGCAGCTTAGTCTCAGATCATGGCTACACCTTC.